This section outlines one T cell receptor beta chain sequence together with its context. Its antigen is not known. The source of the sample is a study of early T cells in non-severe SARS-CoV-2 infection. Study context: The study sequenced bulk RNA from unsorted whole blood, with chains unpaired. Study results and caveats: Anti-spike CD8 responses were favored by VDJdb matching, which missed private and CD4 specificities.

Researchers attached unique molecular identifiers to individual cDNA molecules. MiXCR, run by TCRdb on the 5' RACE reads, gives a single entry per CDR3 protein. The sample contains 100,000 to 150,000 distinct CDR3 sequences, 15% of which appear only once. The sample consisted of whole blood. The sequence came from an adult who was a healthcare worker with PCR-confirmed SARS-CoV-2 infection or an uninfected control (not recorded which).

The CDR3 bases are TGTGCCAGCAGCCAGGGGGCGAACACCGGGGAGCTGTTTTTT. Its protein is CASSQGANTGELFF. The chain has TRBV2 and TRBJ2-2, with TRBD1 matching 7 bases. Germline lookup yields CDR1 SNHLY and CDR2 FYNNEI. CDR3 length: 14 amino acids. The V gene end was trimmed by 6 bases and the J gene end by 0 bases; junction bases not matched to a gene: 1.